This T cell receptor (beta chain) was captured by sequencing in a study of CD8 T cells in Susac syndrome. General study findings and limits: A relatively small number of individuals underwent TCR sequencing and HLA analysis.

The CDR3 has 17 amino acids. Germline values: CDR1 SEHNR, CDR2 FQNEAQ (reference sequence). V was trimmed by 3 bases and J by 4 bases, leaving 16 bases between them. With random hexamers, roughly 0.45 to 1 ug RNA was reverse transcribed. Amplification of TCR beta CDR3 spanned 54 Vbeta and 13 Jbeta via immunoSEQ multiplex PCR. TCRdb itself ran the immunoSEQ multiplex PCR reads through MiXCR, one entry per CDR3 protein. The sample consists of 300,000 or so distinct CDR3 sequences, roughly nine tenths of them appearing once. Concerning this clonotype: The antigen remains undetermined.

The sequenced target, TCR beta, came from blood CD8+ and CD4+ T cells. The receptor was derived from a human donor with multiple sclerosis. Sequenced input: CD4+ T cells from PBMCs. The genes are TRBV7-9 and TRBJ2-6, with D perhaps matching TRBD1 (5 bases). In DNA, the CDR3 is TGTGCCAGCAGCTTGGGGCCCGTCGGCGCCGGGGCCAACGTCCTGACTTTC. Its protein is CASSLGPVGAGANVLTF.